The entry below describes one T cell receptor beta chain. What it recognizes is unknown. The sample belongs to a study of CD8 T cells in ankylosing spondylitis. Overall study results and limits: Characteristic of ankylosing spondylitis blood, it appeared, was a TCR beta motif comprising about eight highly homologous variants. Significant enrichment of disease-linked clones was reported in matched ankylosing spondylitis synovial fluid. Several of the motif variants were reported before in synovial fluid and blood from reactive arthritis. Peripheral blood samples showed relatively rare disease-linked clones, and these clones were CD8+.

Each TCR beta library was made by quantitative 5'-RACE that incorporated molecular barcodes. In TCRdb, the 5' RACE reads were re-called with MiXCR into one record per CDR3 protein. The repertoire holds under 850,000 distinct CDR3 sequences, with roughly 19% as singletons. This TCR derives from a male donor with ankylosing spondylitis. The sequenced sample consisted of blood, either unsorted or a sorted T cell fraction (not recorded which).

CDR3 nucleotide sequence: TGTGCCAGCAGTTACCGCTCGGGGACGGGAGCGGGATACGAGCAGTACTTC. Translated, it gives CASSYRSGTGAGYEQYF. This rearrangement joins TRBV6-5 to TRBJ2-7; 7 nucleotides agree with TRBD2. The CDR3 runs to 17 residues. V gave up 2 bases and J gave up 4 bases; unmatched junction bases: 14. In germline, CDR1 is MNHEY, CDR2 SVGAGI.